The T cell receptor beta chain described here comes from a study of T-cell reconstitution after alpha-beta-depleted transplantation in children. This clonotype has just a few counts. During its preparation, the TCRbeta library received unique molecular identifiers. MiXCR, applied by TCRdb to the PCR reads, yields one record per CDR3 protein. The data contain over 400,000 distinct CDR3 sequences, about 12% of them singletons. The germline gives CDR1 ENHRY, CDR2 SYGVKD. The junction had 2 bases not matched to a gene; V was cut back by 2 bases and J by 5 bases. This CDR3 region has 14 residues. The clonotype was recovered from a human donor who donated a stem cell graft to a child with combined immunodeficiency. Here the sequenced sample was PBMCs from the stem cell graft donor, taken from the stem cell graft. This chain joins TRBV10-3 and TRBJ2-1, with 8 bases that match TRBD2. CDR3 sequence: CAISEPGGNNEQFF. CDR3 bases: TGTGCCATCAGTGAGCCGGGAGGGAACAATGAGCAGTTCTTC.